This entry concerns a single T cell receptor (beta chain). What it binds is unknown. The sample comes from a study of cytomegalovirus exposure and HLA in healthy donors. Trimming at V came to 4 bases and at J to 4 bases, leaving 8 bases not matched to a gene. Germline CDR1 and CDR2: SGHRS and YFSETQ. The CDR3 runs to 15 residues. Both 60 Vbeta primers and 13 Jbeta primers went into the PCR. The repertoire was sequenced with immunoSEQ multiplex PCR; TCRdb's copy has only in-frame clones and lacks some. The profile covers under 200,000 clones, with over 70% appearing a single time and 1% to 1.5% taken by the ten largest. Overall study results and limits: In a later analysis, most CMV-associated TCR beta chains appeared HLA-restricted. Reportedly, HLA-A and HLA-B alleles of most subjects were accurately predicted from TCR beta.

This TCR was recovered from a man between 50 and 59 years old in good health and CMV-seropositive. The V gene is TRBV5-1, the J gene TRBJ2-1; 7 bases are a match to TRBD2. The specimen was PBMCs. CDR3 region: CASSPGGSFYNEQFF. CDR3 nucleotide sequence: TGCGCCAGCAGCCCCGGGGGGAGCTTTTACAATGAGCAGTTCTTC.